This T cell receptor beta chain was sequenced during a study of T-cell memory formation after mild COVID-19. The sample holds a few counts of this clonotype. TCRdb re-analysed the 5' RACE reads in MiXCR, keeping a single row per CDR3 protein. The table records around 250,000 distinct CDR3 sequences, roughly 16% of them present only once. This clonotype originated in a man between 18 and 35 years old who had mild COVID-19 (a few samples of this study predate the infection). Cell type and time point are not known. The sample taken for sequencing was PBMCs or a T cell subset sorted from them (not recorded which).

CDR3 residues: CSARDPGRDEQYF. The CDR3 bases are TGCAGTGCTAGAGATCCGGGCAGGGACGAGCAGTACTTC. This chain connects TRBV20-1 to TRBJ2-7; possibly TRBD1 for D (5 bases). This CDR3 is built from 13 residues. The ends were cut back, 0 bases at V and 5 bases at J, with 11 bases in the middle. Germline loops: CDR1 DFQATT, CDR2 SNEGSKA (reference sequence).